The rows below give T cell receptor beta chains drawn from one sample of a study of response to subunit inactivated influenza vaccine. Using its own MiXCR run on the RT-PCR reads, TCRdb lists one record per CDR3 protein. The table lists about 780,000 distinct CDR3 sequences, less than 20% of them singletons, with 9.5% to 13% in the top ten. This sample comprised PBMCs from blood, obtained more than 4 days after vaccination. The receptors were sampled from a man in his fifties or sixties who received an inactivated influenza vaccine. The CDR3 runs from the conserved cysteine through the conserved F or W. Fields, in order: J gene, V gene, CDR3 protein.

>TRBJ1-4|TRBV20-1
CSARGTVLKLFF
>TRBJ1-2|TRBV11-1
CASSTTSRQGYYGYTF
>TRBJ2-2|TRBV5-1
CASSSGGDNTGELFF
>TRBJ2-1|TRBV11-2
CASSTRDRVVNEQFF
>TRBJ1-2|TRBV28
CASGTTGTDGYTF
>TRBJ2-2|TRBV20-1
CSARQARVSGELFF
>TRBJ1-6|TRBV12-3/TRBV12-4
CASSLSGVNSPLHF
>TRBJ2-6|TRBV6-5
CASSYEHAGANVLTF
>TRBJ2-5|TRBV24-1
CATSDHGRSQETQYF
>TRBJ2-2|TRBV4-3
CASSQELAKGTGELFF
>TRBJ2-2|TRBV10-1
CASSAGTRSGELFF
>TRBJ2-7|TRBV7-9
CASSSPGQPYEQYF
>TRBJ2-5|TRBV5-1
CASSRYPQETQYF
>TRBJ2-7|TRBV6-2/TRBV6-3
CASSYRDTFYEQYF
>TRBJ1-4|TRBV20-1
CSASGAMEKLFF
>TRBJ2-1|TRBV5-1
CASSLSSGKYNEQFF
>TRBJ2-1|TRBV20-1
CSASRMENEQFF
>TRBJ2-3|TRBV27
CASRGTILDTQYF
>TRBJ1-5|TRBV20-1
CSALQGGTGGGQPQHF
>TRBJ2-1|TRBV7-2
CASSLRDSRYNEQFF
>TRBJ1-6|TRBV12-3/TRBV12-4
CASTFSTVNSPLHF
>TRBJ2-6|TRBV15
CAASRDPTGSGANVLTF
>TRBJ2-5|TRBV11-2
CASSLEDRGQPGYF
>TRBJ2-7|TRBV5-1
CASSLTILLPDREPYEQYF
>TRBJ1-5|TRBV7-2
CASSLRERGNQPQHF
>TRBJ2-3|TRBV5-1
CASSLAGSGSTTDTQYF
>TRBJ2-1|TRBV20-1
CSARGLSGTYNEQFF
>TRBJ2-4|TRBV15
CATSARGTGNIQYF
>TRBJ1-5|TRBV7-2
CASRTGQGGPQHF
>TRBJ2-2|TRBV20-1
CSARDSSGGTGELFF
>TRBJ1-4|TRBV20-1
CSAPGQPNEKLFF
>TRBJ1-2|TRBV28
CASSLDGNYGYTF
>TRBJ2-7|TRBV6-4
CASSEFAGQPYEQYF
>TRBJ2-7|TRBV28
CASSSLASEQYF
>TRBJ2-1|TRBV7-9
CASSSEFRQGTNEQFF
>TRBJ2-1|TRBV12-3/TRBV12-4
CATLPLAARGEQFF
>TRBJ2-1|TRBV4-1
CASSQAGGLLNNEQFF
>TRBJ2-1|TRBV3-1
CASSPLLLAGDEQFF
>TRBJ1-2|TRBV20-1
CSATIVRQRYYGYTF
>TRBJ2-1|TRBV12-3/TRBV12-4
CASSSRVNKRNEQFF
>TRBJ2-5|TRBV20-1
CSASGDRETQYF
>TRBJ2-1|TRBV3-1
CASSQGARNEQFF
>TRBJ2-7|TRBV5-6
CASSLAGRLGSYEQYF
>TRBJ2-3|TRBV6-2/TRBV6-3
CASRTAVRDTQYF
>TRBJ1-2|TRBV2
CASSEGTGDKYGYTF
>TRBJ1-2|TRBV5-1
CASSLGPGQGYGYTF
>TRBJ1-4|TRBV7-9
CASSYSTPGEKLFF
>TRBJ1-2|TRBV20-1
CSAPKRGAQLGYTF
>TRBJ2-6|TRBV12-3/TRBV12-4
CASNDGSGANVLTF